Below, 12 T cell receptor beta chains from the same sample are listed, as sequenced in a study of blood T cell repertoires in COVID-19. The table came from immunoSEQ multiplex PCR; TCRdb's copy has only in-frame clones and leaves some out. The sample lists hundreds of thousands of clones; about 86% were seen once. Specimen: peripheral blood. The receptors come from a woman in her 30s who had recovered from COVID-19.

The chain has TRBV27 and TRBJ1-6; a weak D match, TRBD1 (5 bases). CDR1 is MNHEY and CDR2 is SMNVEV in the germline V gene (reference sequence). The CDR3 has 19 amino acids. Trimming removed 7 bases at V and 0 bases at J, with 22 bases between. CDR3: CASNITTGLRSSYNSPLHF. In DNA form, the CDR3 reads TGTGCCAGCAACATAACTACGGGACTGAGGAGCTCCTATAATTCACCCCTCCACTTT.

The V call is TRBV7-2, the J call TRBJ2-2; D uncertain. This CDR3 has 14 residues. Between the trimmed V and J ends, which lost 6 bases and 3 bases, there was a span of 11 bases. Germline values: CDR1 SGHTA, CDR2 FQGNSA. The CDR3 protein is CASRANRDTGELFF. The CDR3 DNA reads TGTGCCAGCAGGGCAAACAGAGACACCGGGGAGCTGTTTTTT. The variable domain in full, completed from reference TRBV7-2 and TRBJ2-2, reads GAGVSQSPSNKVTEKGKDVELRCDPISGHTALYWYRQSLGQGLEFLIYFQGNSAPDKSGLPSDRFSAERTGGSVSTLTIQRTQQEDSAVYLCASRANRDTGELFFGEGSRLTVL.

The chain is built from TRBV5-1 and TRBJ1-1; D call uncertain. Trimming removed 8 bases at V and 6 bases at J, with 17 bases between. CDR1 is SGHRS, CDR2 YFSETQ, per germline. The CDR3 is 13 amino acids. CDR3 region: CASKLPGAPEAFF. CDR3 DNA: TGCGCCAGTAAACTCCCGGGAGCCCCTGAAGCTTTCTTT.

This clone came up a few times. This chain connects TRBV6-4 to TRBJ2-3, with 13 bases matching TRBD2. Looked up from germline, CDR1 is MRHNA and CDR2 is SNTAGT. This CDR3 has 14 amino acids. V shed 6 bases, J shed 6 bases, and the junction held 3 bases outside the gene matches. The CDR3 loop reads CASSLTSGRDTQYF. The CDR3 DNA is TGTGCCAGCAGCCTGACTAGCGGGAGGGATACGCAGTATTTT.

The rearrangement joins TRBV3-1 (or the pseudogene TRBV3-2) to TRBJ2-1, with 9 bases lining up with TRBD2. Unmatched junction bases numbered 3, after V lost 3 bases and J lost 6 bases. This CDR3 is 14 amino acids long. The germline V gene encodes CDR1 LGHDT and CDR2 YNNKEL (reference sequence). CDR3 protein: CASSHLAGPNEQFF. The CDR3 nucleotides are TGTGCCAGCAGCCACCTAGCGGGACCCAATGAGCAGTTCTTC.

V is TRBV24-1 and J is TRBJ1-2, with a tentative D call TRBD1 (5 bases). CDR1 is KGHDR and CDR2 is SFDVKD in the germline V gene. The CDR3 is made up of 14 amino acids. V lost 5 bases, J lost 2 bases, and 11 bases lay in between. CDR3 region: CATSAAGPNYGYTF. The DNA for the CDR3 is TGTGCCACCAGTGCGGCGGGACCGAACTATGGCTACACCTTC.

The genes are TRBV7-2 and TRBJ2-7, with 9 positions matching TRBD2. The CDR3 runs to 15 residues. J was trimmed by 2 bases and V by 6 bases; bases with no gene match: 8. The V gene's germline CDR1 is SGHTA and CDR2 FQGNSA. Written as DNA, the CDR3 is TGTGCCAGCAGACCATCATCTAGCGGGGCCTACGAGCAGTACTTC. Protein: CASRPSSSGAYEQYF.

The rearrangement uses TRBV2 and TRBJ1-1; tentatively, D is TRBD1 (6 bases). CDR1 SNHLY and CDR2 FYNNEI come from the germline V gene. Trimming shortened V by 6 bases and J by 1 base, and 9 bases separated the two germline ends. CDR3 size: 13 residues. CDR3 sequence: CASRGRGNTEAFF. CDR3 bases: TGTGCCAGCAGGGGCAGGGGGAACACTGAAGCTTTCTTT.

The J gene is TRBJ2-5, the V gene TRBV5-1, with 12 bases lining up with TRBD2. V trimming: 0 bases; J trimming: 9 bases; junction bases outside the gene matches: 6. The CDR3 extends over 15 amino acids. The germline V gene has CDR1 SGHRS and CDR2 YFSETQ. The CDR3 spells CASSLDASGGAAQYF. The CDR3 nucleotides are TGCGCCAGCAGCTTGGATGCTAGCGGGGGGGCGGCCCAGTACTTC.

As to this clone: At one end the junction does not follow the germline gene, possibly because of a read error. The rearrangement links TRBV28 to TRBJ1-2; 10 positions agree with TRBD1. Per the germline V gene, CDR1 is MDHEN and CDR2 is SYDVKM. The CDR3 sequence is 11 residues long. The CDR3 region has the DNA TGTGCCAGCAGTTTCAATGGACAGGGGGGTTTC. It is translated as CASSFNGQGGF.

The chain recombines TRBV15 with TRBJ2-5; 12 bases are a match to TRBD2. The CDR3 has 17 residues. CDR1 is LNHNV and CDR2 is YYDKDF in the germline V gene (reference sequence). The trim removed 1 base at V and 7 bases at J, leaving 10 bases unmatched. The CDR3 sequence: CATSRGRSSGGEGTQYF. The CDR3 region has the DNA TGTGCCACCAGCAGAGGAAGGTCTAGCGGGGGGGAAGGGACCCAGTACTTC.

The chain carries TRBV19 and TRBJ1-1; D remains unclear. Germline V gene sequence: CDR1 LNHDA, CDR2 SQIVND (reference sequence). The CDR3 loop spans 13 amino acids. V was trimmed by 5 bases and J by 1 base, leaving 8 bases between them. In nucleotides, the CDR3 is TGTGCCAGTAGTGTCGGAGAGAACACTGAAGCTTTCTTT. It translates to CASSVGENTEAFF. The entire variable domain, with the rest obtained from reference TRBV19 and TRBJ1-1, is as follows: DGGITQSPKYLFRKEGQNVTLSCEQNLNHDAMYWYRQDPGQGLRLIYYSQIVNDFQKGDIAEGYSVSREKKESFPLTVTSAQKNPTAFYLCASSVGENTEAFFGQGTRLTVV.